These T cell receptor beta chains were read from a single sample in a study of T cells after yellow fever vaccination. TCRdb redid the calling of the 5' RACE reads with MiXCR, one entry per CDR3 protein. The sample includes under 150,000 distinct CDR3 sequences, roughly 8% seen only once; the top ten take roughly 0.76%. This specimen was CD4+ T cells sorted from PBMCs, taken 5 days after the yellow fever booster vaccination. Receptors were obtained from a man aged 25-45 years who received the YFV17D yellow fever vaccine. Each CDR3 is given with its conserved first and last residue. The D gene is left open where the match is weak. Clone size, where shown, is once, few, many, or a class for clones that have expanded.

CASSLAGVVSYEQYF	TGTGCCAGCAGTTTAGCGGGAGTTGTATCCTACGAGCAGTACTTC	TRBV28	TRBJ2-7	TRBD2	many
CASSDDLVQETQYF	TGCGCCAGCAGCGATGATCTCGTCCAAGAGACCCAGTACTTC	TRBV5-1	TRBJ2-5	.	many
CANRWGSLKQPQHF	TGTGCCAACCGGTGGGGGAGCTTAAAGCAGCCCCAGCATTTT	TRBV6-1	TRBJ1-5	.	.
CSVDVGRVSEQYF	TGCAGCGTTGATGTAGGCAGGGTAAGCGAGCAGTACTTC	TRBV29-1	TRBJ2-7	.	many
CASSLKTSGIGYTGELFF	TGTGCCAGCAGCTTGAAGACTAGCGGGATAGGGTACACCGGGGAGCTGTTTTTT	TRBV5-6	TRBJ2-2	TRBD2	many
CATTVAGYNEQFF	TGTGCCACTACTGTAGCGGGCTACAATGAGCAGTTCTTC	TRBV10-3	TRBJ2-1	TRBD2	many
CASGKYRGGNSEAFF	TGTGCCAGCGGAAAATACAGGGGTGGTAATTCTGAAGCTTTCTTT	TRBV12-3/TRBV12-4	TRBJ1-1	TRBD1	few
CASSLDRGTGELFF	TGCGCCAGCAGCCTCGACAGGGGAACCGGGGAGCTGTTTTTT	TRBV7-2	TRBJ2-2	TRBD1	many
CASSLSLRDNEQFF	.	TRBV12-3/TRBV12-4	TRBJ2-1	.	many
CASSPDEARFF	TGTGCCAGCTCACCAGACGAGGCGCGGTTCTTC	TRBV18	TRBJ2-1	.	many
CASSLAGTGGYNEQFF	TGTGCCAGCAGCTTAGCCGGGACAGGAGGTTACAATGAGCAGTTCTTC	TRBV7-6	TRBJ2-1	TRBD1	once
CASGGPAGNTGELFF	TGTGCCAGCGGAGGTCCTGCCGGAAACACCGGGGAGCTGTTTTTT	TRBV12-3/TRBV12-4	TRBJ2-2	.	many
CASSGPGGGEQFF	TGTGCCAGCAGTGGACCGGGGGGAGGTGAGCAGTTCTTC	TRBV12-3/TRBV12-4	TRBJ2-1	TRBD2	many
CSAKLDRGDSPLHF	TGCAGCGCAAAATTGGACAGGGGAGATTCACCCCTCCACTTT	TRBV29-1	TRBJ1-6	TRBD1	few
CASSFLPSGTRNQPQHF	TGTGCCAGCAGTTTTCTCCCGTCCGGGACACGCAATCAGCCCCAGCATTTT	TRBV27	TRBJ1-5	.	.
CASSLTMGDSPLHF	TGCGCCAGCAGCCTAACTATGGGGGATTCACCCCTCCACTTT	TRBV5-1	TRBJ1-6	.	many
CAIRREAVTDTQYF	TGTGCCATCAGGCGGGAGGCCGTCACAGATACGCAGTATTTT	TRBV10-3	TRBJ2-3	TRBD2	many
CAISLPGTSGTAPSTDTQYF	TGTGCCATCAGCCTCCCCGGGACTAGCGGGACAGCCCCTAGCACAGATACGCAGTATTTT	TRBV10-3	TRBJ2-3	TRBD2	.
CSARRSGVEKFF	TGCAGTGCTAGAAGGAGCGGAGTAGAGAAGTTCTTC	TRBV20-1	TRBJ2-1	.	many
CASSPGTSGIAKNIQYF	TGTGCCAGCAGTCCGGGGACTAGCGGCATAGCCAAAAACATTCAGTACTTC	TRBV12-3/TRBV12-4	TRBJ2-4	TRBD2	many
CAIGELNTIYF	TGTGCCATCGGAGAGCTAAACACCATATATTTT	TRBV10-3	TRBJ1-3	.	many
CSARDLRGVYEQYF	TGCAGTGCTAGAGATTTGAGGGGCGTATACGAGCAGTACTTC	TRBV20-1	TRBJ2-7	.	many
CATSDVGGGMTDTQYF	TGTGCCACCAGTGACGTTGGGGGAGGGATGACAGATACGCAGTATTTT	TRBV24-1	TRBJ2-3	TRBD2	many
CAKGAGAYEQYF	TGTGCCAAAGGGGCAGGGGCCTACGAGCAGTACTTC	TRBV27	TRBJ2-7	.	.
CASRSEAETQYF	TGTGCCAGCAGGTCGGAAGCAGAGACCCAGTACTTC	TRBV7-6	TRBJ2-5	.	many
CASSTTNVGLLAGYTF	TGTGCCAGCAGTACTACCAACGTCGGGCTCCTGGCTGGCTACACCTTC	TRBV12-3/TRBV12-4	TRBJ1-2	.	many
CATSPGGSSYNEQFF	TGTGCCACCAGCCCCGGCGGGAGCTCCTACAATGAGCAGTTCTTC	TRBV15	TRBJ2-1	TRBD2	many
CASSSRGLAGLETQYF	TGTGCCAGCAGCTCACGGGGACTAGCGGGGTTGGAGACCCAGTACTTC	TRBV7-9	TRBJ2-5	TRBD2	few
CASSVGLAPENTGELFF	TGTGCCAGCAGCGTAGGGCTAGCACCCGAGAACACCGGGGAGCTGTTTTTT	TRBV9	TRBJ2-2	.	many
CAPWDEQYF	TGTGCCCCCTGGGACGAGCAGTACTTC	TRBV6-6	TRBJ2-7	.	many
CASSLAHEREVDTQYF	TGTGCCAGCAGCTTGGCCCACGAGCGGGAGGTAGATACGCAGTATTTT	TRBV5-4	TRBJ2-3	TRBD2	many
CAISDPTSGSYEQYF	TGTGCCATCAGTGATCCGACTAGCGGGTCCTACGAGCAGTACTTC	TRBV10-3	TRBJ2-7	TRBD2	many
CASSLRDRETQYF	TGCGCCAGCAGCTTGAGGGACCGGGAGACCCAGTACTTC	TRBV5-1	TRBJ2-5	.	many
CASSRLNVAGEQYF	TGTGCCAGCAGTAGACTCAACGTTGCCGGTGAGCAGTACTTC	TRBV27	TRBJ2-7	.	many
CSAWTERMNTEAFF	TGCAGTGCATGGACAGAGCGGATGAACACTGAAGCTTTCTTT	TRBV20-1	TRBJ1-1	.	few
CASSQLPPGQGVGNTQYF	TGCGCCAGCAGCCAGCTTCCACCGGGACAGGGAGTGGGTAATACGCAGTATTTT	TRBV4-3	TRBJ2-3	TRBD1	many
CASSPGRGRETQYF	TGCGCCAGCAGCCCTGGTCGGGGGAGGGAGACCCAGTACTTC	TRBV5-1	TRBJ2-5	.	many
CASSYRPALRYNEQFF	TGTGCCAGCAGTTACCGTCCAGCGCTAAGGTACAATGAGCAGTTCTTC	TRBV6-2/TRBV6-3	TRBJ2-1	.	many
CASSQNLGGRETQYF	TGCGCCAGCAGCCAGAACTTAGGGGGACGAGAGACCCAGTACTTC	TRBV5-1	TRBJ2-5	.	many
CASSAGVIEKLFF	TGTGCCAGCAGCGCGGGTGTAATCGAAAAACTGTTTTTT	TRBV7-6	TRBJ1-4	.	.
CASSPQESSYNEQFF	TGTGCCAGCTCACCACAGGAGAGCTCCTACAATGAGCAGTTCTTC	TRBV18	TRBJ2-1	.	.
CASSRRGGDPGYEQYF	TGTGCCAGCAGCCGACGTGGGGGGGACCCCGGATACGAGCAGTACTTC	TRBV7-3	TRBJ2-7	TRBD2	many
CASSLRSPIAGYFVKNIQYF	TGTGCCAGCAGCTTACGGAGCCCTATAGCGGGATATTTTGTCAAAAACATTCAGTACTTC	TRBV11-2	TRBJ2-4	TRBD2	many
CASSVGLAGGPYEQFF	TGTGCCAGCAGCGTAGGGCTAGCGGGAGGGCCCTATGAGCAGTTCTTC	TRBV9	TRBJ2-1	TRBD2	many
CSARDGGMNTEAFF	TGCAGTGCTAGAGATGGGGGGATGAACACTGAAGCTTTCTTT	TRBV20-1	TRBJ1-1	.	many
CASSPAGRGSLEQYF	TGTGCCAGCAGCCCGGCGGGCAGGGGGTCACTCGAGCAGTACTTC	TRBV5-5	TRBJ2-7	TRBD1	many
CASRQHRTELHEQFF	TGTGCCAGCAGGCAACACCGTACCGAGCTCCATGAGCAGTTCTTC	TRBV6-1	TRBJ2-1	.	many
CAWSRSYEQYF	TGTGCCTGGAGCCGGTCCTACGAGCAGTACTTC	TRBV30	TRBJ2-7	.	few
CASSPPGGEVSEAFF	TGTGCCAGCTCACCACCCGGGGGCGAAGTCTCTGAAGCTTTCTTT	TRBV18	TRBJ1-1	.	many
CSAEIAGGTDTQYF	TGCAGTGCTGAAATAGCGGGGGGGACAGATACGCAGTATTTT	TRBV20-1	TRBJ2-3	TRBD2	many
CAWSVGSSYNEQFF	TGTGCCTGGAGTGTAGGGAGCTCCTACAATGAGCAGTTCTTC	TRBV30	TRBJ2-1	.	many
CASSLEASSNQPQHF	TGTGCCAGCAGCTTAGAAGCCTCAAGCAATCAGCCCCAGCATTTT	TRBV7-2	TRBJ1-5	.	many
CASRTPGARYEQYF	TGTGCCAGCAGGACGCCGGGGGCCAGGTACGAGCAGTACTTC	TRBV25-1	TRBJ2-7	.	many